Following are 28 T cell receptor beta chains from one sample sequenced in a study of blood T cell repertoires in COVID-19. The table came from immunoSEQ multiplex PCR; TCRdb's copy has only in-frame clones and leaves some out. The sample contains a few hundred thousand clones, roughly 90% of which appear only once. The sequenced sample was PBMCs or T cells enriched from blood (not recorded which). The receptor set was obtained from a woman younger than 30 with acute COVID-19.

Only one count was recorded for this clone. Other DNA sequences within the sample encode an identical CDR3. The chain has TRBV3-1 (or the pseudogene TRBV3-2) and TRBJ2-5; 10 nucleotides match TRBD2. With V trimmed by 3 bases and J by 4 bases, 5 bases remained unmatched. The CDR3 has 15 amino acids. Germline CDR1 and CDR2: LGHDT and YNNKEL (reference sequence). The CDR3: CASSQGASGRETQYF. The CDR3 nucleotides are TGTGCCAGCAGCCAGGGGGCTAGCGGGAGAGAGACCCAGTACTTC.

The V gene is TRBV5-6, the J gene TRBJ1-2, with D maybe TRBD1 (5 bases). V gave up 0 bases and J gave up 0 bases, with 6 bases separating them. Germline assignment: CDR1 SGHDT and CDR2 YYEEEE. The CDR3 has 14 residues. CDR3 sequence (DNA): TGTGCCAGCAGCTTGGCAGGGACTAACTATGGCTACACCTTC. Its protein is CASSLAGTNYGYTF.

This chain links TRBV18 with TRBJ2-7; 11 bases map to TRBD1. The V gene end was trimmed by 0 bases and the J gene end by 4 bases; junction bases not matched to a gene: 2. The CDR3 runs 15 residues. Germline V gives CDR1 KGHSH, CDR2 LQKENI. This chain's CDR3 is CASSPPGTGGYEQYF. For the CDR3, the DNA is TGTGCCAGCTCACCACCCGGGACAGGGGGTTACGAGCAGTACTTC.

The CDR3 nucleotides read TGTGCCATTCAAGAGGGGGCCAATTCACCCCTCCACTTT. It translates to CAIQEGANSPLHF. This chain links TRBV10-3 with TRBJ1-6; 7 positions agree with TRBD1. Germline V CDR1 and CDR2: ENHRY, SYGVKD. V gave up 9 bases and J gave up 7 bases; unmatched junction bases: 6. This CDR3 has 13 residues.

This chain joins TRBV30 and TRBJ2-2; D unresolved. CDR1 GTSNPN and CDR2 SVGIG come from the germline V gene (reference sequence). The CDR3 runs 15 residues. V was clipped by 0 bases and J by 6 bases, with 14 bases between them. The CDR3 region has the DNA TGTGCCTGGAGTGTTCCTCGGGTTTTTCCCGGGGAGCTGTTTTTT. This sequence encodes CAWSVPRVFPGELFF.

The rearrangement links TRBV20-1 to TRBJ2-7; D is uncertain. There are 13 residues in the CDR3. Germline V gene data show CDR1 as DFQATT and CDR2 as SNEGSKA (reference sequence). V was trimmed by 3 bases and J by 3 bases, leaving 12 bases between them. CDR3 in DNA: TGCAGTGCTAGTGGTCACGAGTTCTACGAGCAGTACTTC. Protein: CSASGHEFYEQYF.

The CDR3 protein is CASSIWGRSYEQYF. The DNA for the CDR3 is TGTGCCAGTAGTATATGGGGGAGGAGTTACGAGCAGTACTTC. The J gene is TRBJ2-7, the V gene TRBV19, with D possibly TRBD2 on 6 matching bases. Germline V gene lookup returns CDR1 LNHDA and CDR2 SQIVND (reference sequence). V was cut by 2 bases and J by 4 bases, with 12 bases left in between. CDR3 length: 14 amino acids. The entire variable domain, with the rest obtained from reference TRBV19 and TRBJ2-7, is as follows: DGGITQSPKYLFRKEGQNVTLSCEQNLNHDAMYWYRQDPGQGLRLIYYSQIVNDFQKGDIAEGYSVSREKKESFPLTVTSAQKNPTAFYLCASSIWGRSYEQYFGPGTRLTVT.

This chain links TRBV10-3 with TRBJ1-5, with D perhaps TRBD1 (6 bases). V was clipped by 4 bases and J by 0 bases, with 10 bases between them. CDR1 ENHRY and CDR2 SYGVKD come from the germline V gene. This CDR3 is 15 amino acids long. CDR3 sequence reads: CAISGDIPSNQPQHF. In nucleotides, the CDR3 is TGTGCCATCAGTGGGGACATCCCTAGCAATCAGCCCCAGCATTTT.

The chain carries TRBV27 and TRBJ1-1; tentatively, D is TRBD1 (6 bases). CDR3 length: 18 amino acids. V dropped 3 bases and J dropped 0 bases, with 20 bases sitting between them. The germline V gene has CDR1 MNHEY and CDR2 SMNVEV (reference sequence). For the CDR3, the DNA is TGTGCCAGCAGTTTCCGAATACAACAGGGCGGCGTGAACACTGAAGCTTTCTTT. Amino acid sequence: CASSFRIQQGGVNTEAFF.

V is TRBV2 and J is TRBJ1-1; D not resolved. Germline-derived CDR1 and CDR2 are SNHLY and FYNNEI. The CDR3 has 14 residues. The ends were cut back, 2 bases at V and 0 bases at J, with 7 bases in the middle. The CDR3 is CASSEIGVNTEAFF. DNA for the CDR3: TGTGCCAGCAGTGAAATAGGAGTGAACACTGAAGCTTTCTTT.

This clone showed up just once. V gene TRBV30 combines with J gene TRBJ1-5; weak D call: TRBD1 (5 bases). The germline V gene encodes CDR1 GTSNPN and CDR2 SVGIG (reference sequence). V lost 2 bases to trimming and J lost 7 bases, with 15 bases between them. The CDR3 runs to 14 residues. The CDR3 is CAWSPGQGGQPQHF. CDR3 coding DNA: TGTGCCTGGAGTCCAGGTCAGGGAGGACAGCCCCAGCATTTT.

This clone appeared a single time. The genes are TRBV28 and TRBJ1-2; no definite D call. This CDR3 region has 13 residues. Trimming stripped 6 bases from V and 5 bases from J, with 13 bases between. Per germline, CDR1 MDHEN and CDR2 SYDVKM. In DNA, the CDR3 is TGTGCCAGCAGACCGACCGGGTTTTATGGCTACACCTTC. It is translated as CASRPTGFYGYTF.

The sample holds one count of this clone. The chain couples TRBV6-5 to TRBJ2-7; tentative D call: TRBD2 (6 bases). The V and J ends lost 0 bases and 2 bases respectively, with 14 bases between them. Germline V gene data show CDR1 as MNHEY and CDR2 as SVGAGI. The CDR3 is 16 residues long. CDR3 DNA sequence: TGTGCCAGCAGTTACTCAGGGACTGCCGTGGCCTACGAGCAGTACTTC. As protein: CASSYSGTAVAYEQYF.

The genes are TRBV28 and TRBJ2-7; no firm D call. The ends were cut back, 1 base at V and 5 bases at J, with 12 bases in the middle. The CDR3 is made up of 14 amino acids. Per the germline V gene, CDR1 is MDHEN and CDR2 is SYDVKM. CDR3 residues: CASSLLAAGNEQYF. CDR3 sequence (DNA): TGTGCCAGCAGTTTATTGGCAGCAGGCAACGAGCAGTACTTC.

This rearrangement joins TRBV4-2 to TRBJ1-5, with no clear D. The CDR3 runs to 15 residues. V shed 5 bases and J shed 2 bases, with 13 bases lying between them. CDR1 and CDR2 from the germline V gene are LGHNA and YNFKEQ. The CDR3 protein is CASSADPGGNQPQHF. The CDR3 DNA is TGTGCCAGCAGCGCGGACCCGGGAGGCAATCAGCCCCAGCATTTT.

This clone was picked up a small number of times. This chain uses TRBV28 with TRBJ2-7, with D possibly matching TRBD1 (6 bases). The CDR3 extends over 16 amino acids. CDR1 and CDR2 from the germline V gene are MDHEN and SYDVKM. The germline V and J ends were trimmed by 5 bases and 6 bases, with 23 bases remaining between them. CDR3 region: CASSPPGQSFMREQYF. The DNA for the CDR3 is TGTGCCAGCAGTCCACCAGGACAGTCCTTTATGCGCGAGCAGTACTTC.

The genes are TRBV28 and TRBJ1-2; TRBD1 agrees at 7 bases. The CDR3 has 16 amino acids. Germline CDR1 reads MDHEN; CDR2 reads SYDVKM. V shed 1 base, J shed 5 bases, and the junction held 10 bases outside the gene matches. This CDR3 is CASSLLRGQGLYGYTF. The CDR3 DNA follows: TGTGCCAGCAGTTTATTAAGGGGGCAGGGCCTTTATGGCTACACCTTC.

This chain links TRBV30 with TRBJ1-2; a possible D gene is TRBD1 (6 bases). The CDR3 loop spans 11 amino acids. V lost 5 bases, J lost 4 bases, and 8 bases lay in between. Germline-derived CDR1 and CDR2 are GTSNPN and SVGIG (reference sequence). CDR3 protein: CAWQGIYGYTF. As DNA, the CDR3 is TGTGCCTGGCAGGGGATCTATGGCTACACCTTC.

The rearrangement links TRBV7-8 to TRBJ1-3; D unclear. The germline V gene encodes CDR1 SGHVS and CDR2 FQNEAQ. V lost 3 bases to trimming and J lost 0 bases, with 9 bases between them. The CDR3 is made up of 15 amino acids. The CDR3 is CASSFEEFSGNTIYF. The CDR3 region has the DNA TGTGCCAGCAGCTTCGAGGAGTTCTCTGGAAACACCATATATTTT.

CDR3 in DNA: TGCAGCGTTGTAACGACCAGGGAAGGCTACACCTTC. Translation: CSVVTTREGYTF. This sequence joins TRBV29-1 and TRBJ1-2, with D possibly TRBD1 on 5 matching bases. CDR1 SQVTM and CDR2 ANQGSEA come from the germline V gene. The V end was cut by 4 bases, the J end by 8 bases, with 14 bases between. This CDR3 has 12 amino acids.

The V call is TRBV19, the J call TRBJ1-4; D unresolved. Germline V gene lookup returns CDR1 LNHDA and CDR2 SQIVND (reference sequence). The CDR3 loop spans 15 amino acids. V lost 5 bases and J 6 bases, leaving 16 bases between the germline ends. This CDR3 reads CASSASISPYEKLFF. CDR3 in DNA: TGTGCCAGTAGTGCGAGCATCTCCCCTTATGAAAAACTGTTTTTT.

This chain links TRBV7-9 with TRBJ2-5; D uncertain. Trimming shortened V by 7 bases and J by 5 bases, and 20 bases separated the two germline ends. The CDR3 runs to 15 residues. Germline V CDR1 and CDR2: SEHNR, FQNEAQ (reference sequence). The CDR3 region is CASTPVEAAMETQYF. DNA of the CDR3: TGTGCCAGCACCCCAGTTGAGGCGGCAATGGAGACCCAGTACTTC. Full variable domain (missing parts from reference TRBV7-9 and TRBJ2-5): DTGVSQNPRHKITKRGQNVTFRCDPISEHNRLYWYRQTLGQGPEFLTYFQNEAQLEKSRLLSDRFSAERPKGSFSTLEIQRTEQGDSAMYLCASTPVEAAMETQYFGPGTRLLVL.

V gene TRBV7-9 combines with J gene TRBJ1-4, with 9 bases aligning to TRBD1. V dropped 3 bases and J dropped 6; count of bases not matched to a gene: 2. The CDR3 contains 14 residues. Germline V gives CDR1 SEHNR, CDR2 FQNEAQ (reference sequence). CDR3 sequence: CASSFRQGDEKLFF. CDR3 DNA sequence: TGTGCCAGCAGCTTTCGACAGGGGGATGAAAAACTGTTTTTT.

This sequence joins TRBV5-1 and TRBJ1-1; unclear D gene. CDR3 length: 14 amino acids. Trimming cost V 4 bases and J 0 bases, with 10 bases left between them. CDR1 is SGHRS and CDR2 is YFSETQ in the germline V gene. CDR3 bases: TGCGCCAGCAGCCCCTGGCGGATGAACACTGAAGCTTTCTTT. Its protein product is CASSPWRMNTEAFF.

The chain recombines TRBV21-1 with TRBJ2-7; the table's D call TRBD2 went unverified against the DNA. TRBV21-1 is marked as a pseudogene. The CDR3 totals 20 residues. CDR3 residues: CASSKPTLLAGGPSSYEQYF. The CDR3 coding sequence is TGTGCCAGCAGCAAACCGACGTTACTAGCGGGGGGACCTAGCTCCTACGAGCAGTACTTC.

This chain joins TRBV29-1 and TRBJ2-7; 7 bases agree with TRBD2. Looked up from germline, CDR1 is SQVTM and CDR2 is ANQGSEA. V shed 6 bases, J shed 1 base, and the junction held 6 bases outside the gene matches. The CDR3 is made up of 13 amino acids. CDR3 bases: TGCAGCGTATCAGCGGGGCCTTCCTACGAGCAGTACTTC. This codes for CSVSAGPSYEQYF.

The rearrangement links TRBV7-9 to TRBJ1-6; 9 bases are a match to TRBD1. CDR3 length: 15 residues. The trim removed 5 bases at V and 9 bases at J, leaving 8 bases unmatched. Germline V gives CDR1 SEHNR, CDR2 FQNEAQ (reference sequence). The CDR3 DNA follows: TGTGCCAGCAGCCTGGGACAGGGTAGAGGTTCACCCCTCCACTTT. Translated: CASSLGQGRGSPLHF.

V and J are TRBV9 and TRBJ1-6, with D tentatively TRBD1 (5 bases). Germline CDR1 is SGDLS and CDR2 is YYNGEE. The CDR3 has 16 amino acids. Deletions cut 3 bases from V and 5 bases from J, with 15 bases between. This CDR3 reads CASSAFQTAHNSPLHF. The CDR3 DNA reads TGTGCCAGCAGCGCGTTCCAGACAGCTCATAATTCACCCCTCCACTTT.